A selection of T cell receptor beta chains follows, all from one sample in a study of blood T cell repertoires in COVID-19. The protocol was immunoSEQ multiplex PCR, while the TCRdb copy is restricted to in-frame clones and leaves out a portion. The table lists approximately 130,000 clones, roughly 79% of them singletons. Sequenced: peripheral blood. These TCRs come from a human donor in a cohort sampled during active COVID-19. The CDR3 runs from the conserved cysteine through the conserved F or W. The order of the fields is J gene, clone size, D gene, V gene, CDR3 DNA, CDR3 protein. A D gene is named only where the DNA matches it firmly. Only part of the rows carry a size: once, few, many, or a class if the clone is expanded.

J gene: TRBJ1-3; clone size: -; D gene: -; V gene: TRBV9; CDR3 DNA: TGTGCCAGCAGCGTAGCCGCTGGGGGGGGGCCTGGAAACACCATATATTTT; CDR3 protein: CASSVAAGGGPGNTIYF
J gene: TRBJ1-2; clone size: -; D gene: TRBD1; V gene: TRBV28; CDR3 DNA: TGTGCCAGCAGTTTAGGGACAGGGACGAATGGCTACACCTTC; CDR3 protein: CASSLGTGTNGYTF
J gene: TRBJ2-1; clone size: -; D gene: -; V gene: TRBV20-1; CDR3 DNA: TGCAGTGCTAGCGGGGATGAGCAGTTCTTC; CDR3 protein: CSASGDEQFF
J gene: TRBJ2-3; clone size: -; D gene: -; V gene: TRBV5-1; CDR3 DNA: TGCGCCAGCAGCTTGGAGGTTGGGGCGGAAAAAACGCAGTATTTT; CDR3 protein: CASSLEVGAEKTQYF
J gene: TRBJ2-7; clone size: -; D gene: -; V gene: TRBV7-9; CDR3 DNA: TGTGCCAGCAGCTTAGGCGGGGCGGAAACCTACGAGCAGTACTTC; CDR3 protein: CASSLGGAETYEQYF
J gene: TRBJ1-3; clone size: -; D gene: -; V gene: TRBV3-1/TRBV3-2; CDR3 DNA: TGTGCCAGCAGCCAAGTAGGGGGACGAAACACCATATATTTT; CDR3 protein: CASSQVGGRNTIYF
J gene: TRBJ2-7; clone size: -; D gene: -; V gene: TRBV6-5; CDR3 DNA: TGTGCCAGCAGTCGGGCGACTAGCTCCTACGAGCAGTACTTC; CDR3 protein: CASSRATSSYEQYF
J gene: TRBJ2-7; clone size: few; D gene: -; V gene: TRBV9; CDR3 DNA: TGTGCCAGCAGCGTAGAGTACGGGGGGCCCTACGAGCAGTACTTC; CDR3 protein: CASSVEYGGPYEQYF
J gene: TRBJ1-5; clone size: -; D gene: -; V gene: TRBV19; CDR3 DNA: TGTGCCAGTAGTATGAAGACAGCGAGCAATCAGCCCCAGCATTTT; CDR3 protein: CASSMKTASNQPQHF
J gene: TRBJ1-2; clone size: -; D gene: -; V gene: TRBV7-2; CDR3 DNA: TGTGCCAGCAGCTTCAGGTTCAACTATGGCTACACCTTC; CDR3 protein: CASSFRFNYGYTF